The entry below describes one TCR beta chain. What it recognizes is unknown. Repertoires were generated with immunoSEQ multiplex PCR, while TCRdb's copy carries only in-frame clones and drops some. The sample holds roughly 84,000 clones; approximately 90% are singletons and the top ten take about 9.9%. This sample stems from a study of T cell responses to AZD1222 COVID-19 vaccine. Trimming cost V 10 bases and J 1 base, with 13 bases left between them. Germline-derived CDR1 and CDR2 are ENHRY and SYGVKD. The CDR3 loop spans 13 amino acids. Findings and caveats of the study: Unmutated regions of variants are reportedly targeted by nearly half of spike-specific TCRs. Baseline antibody screening turned up just a handful of seropositive AZD1222 recipients. The study sampled repertoires only after the peak T cell response.

Pooling of second doses given at about 4 or about 12 weeks was done. This TCR derives from an adult who received the AZD1222 COVID-19 vaccine. V and J are TRBV10-3 and TRBJ1-1, with D perhaps TRBD1 (5 bases). The specimen was peripheral blood, collected 28 days after the second AZD1222 dose. The CDR3 spells CATAGRENTEAFF. The DNA for the CDR3 is TGTGCCACCGCGGGCAGGGAGAACACTGAAGCTTTCTTT.